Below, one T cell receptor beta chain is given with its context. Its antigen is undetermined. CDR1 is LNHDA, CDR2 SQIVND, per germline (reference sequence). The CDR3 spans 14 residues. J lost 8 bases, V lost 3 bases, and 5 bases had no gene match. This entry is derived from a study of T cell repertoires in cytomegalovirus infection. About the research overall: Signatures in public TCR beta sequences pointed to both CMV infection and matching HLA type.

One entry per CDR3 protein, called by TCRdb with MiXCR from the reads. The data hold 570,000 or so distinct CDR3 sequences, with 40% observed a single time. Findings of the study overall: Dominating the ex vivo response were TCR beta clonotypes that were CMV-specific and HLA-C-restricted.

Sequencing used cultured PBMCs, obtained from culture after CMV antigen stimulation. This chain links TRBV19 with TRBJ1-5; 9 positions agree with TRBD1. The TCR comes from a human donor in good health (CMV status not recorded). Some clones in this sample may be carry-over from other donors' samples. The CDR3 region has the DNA TGTGCCAGTAGTATGGGACAGGGTTATAAGCCCCAGCATTTT. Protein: CASSMGQGYKPQHF.